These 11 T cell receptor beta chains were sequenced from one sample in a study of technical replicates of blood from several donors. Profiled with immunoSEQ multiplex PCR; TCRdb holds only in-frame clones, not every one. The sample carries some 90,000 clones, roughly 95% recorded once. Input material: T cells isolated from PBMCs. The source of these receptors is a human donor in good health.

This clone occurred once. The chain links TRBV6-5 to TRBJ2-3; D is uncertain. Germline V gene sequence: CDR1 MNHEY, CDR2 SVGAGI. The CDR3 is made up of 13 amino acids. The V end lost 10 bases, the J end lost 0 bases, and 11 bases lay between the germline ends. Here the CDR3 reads CATKRTSTDTQYF. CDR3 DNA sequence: TGTGCCACCAAAAGAACTAGCACAGATACGCAGTATTTT.

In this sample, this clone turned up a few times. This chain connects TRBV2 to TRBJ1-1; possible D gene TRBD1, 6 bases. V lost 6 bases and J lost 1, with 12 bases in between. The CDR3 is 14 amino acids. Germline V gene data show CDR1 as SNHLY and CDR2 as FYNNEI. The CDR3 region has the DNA TGTGCCAGCAGGACCTCAGGGGAGAACACTGAAGCTTTCTTT. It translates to CASRTSGENTEAFF.

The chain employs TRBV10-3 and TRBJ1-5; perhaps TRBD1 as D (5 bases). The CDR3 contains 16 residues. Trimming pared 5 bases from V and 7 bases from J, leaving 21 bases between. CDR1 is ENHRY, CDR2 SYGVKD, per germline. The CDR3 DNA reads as TGTGCCATCAGTACCCGGGCGGGGGGTCTAGGACAGCCCCAGCATTTT. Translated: CAISTRAGGLGQPQHF.

CDR3 in amino acids: CAGAPSGLVNEQYF. As DNA, the CDR3 is TGTGCCGGCGCTCCTTCGGGACTAGTTAACGAGCAGTACTTC. The V gene is TRBV6-1, the J gene TRBJ2-7; TRBD2 matches 8 bases. With 11 bases clipped from V and 5 bases from J, the junction kept 14 bases outside the gene matches. Germline CDR1 is MNHNS and CDR2 is SASEGT. The CDR3 runs 14 residues.

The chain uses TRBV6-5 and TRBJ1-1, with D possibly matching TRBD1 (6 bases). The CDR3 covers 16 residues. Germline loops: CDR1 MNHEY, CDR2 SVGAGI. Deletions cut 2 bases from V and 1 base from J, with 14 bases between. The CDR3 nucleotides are TGTGCCAGCAGTTACGCATCCCGCAGGGGGAACACTGAAGCTTTCTTT. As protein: CASSYASRRGNTEAFF.

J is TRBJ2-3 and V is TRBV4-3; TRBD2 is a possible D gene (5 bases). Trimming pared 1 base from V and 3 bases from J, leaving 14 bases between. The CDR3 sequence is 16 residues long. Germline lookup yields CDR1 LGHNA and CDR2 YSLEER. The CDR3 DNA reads TGCGCCAGCAGCCAAGGGACTTCCTCAAATACAGATACGCAGTATTTT. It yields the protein CASSQGTSSNTDTQYF.

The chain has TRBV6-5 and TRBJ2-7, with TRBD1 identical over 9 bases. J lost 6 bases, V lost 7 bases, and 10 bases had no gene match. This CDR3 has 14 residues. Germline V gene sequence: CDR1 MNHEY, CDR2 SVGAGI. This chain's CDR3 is CASTRTGGGGEQYF. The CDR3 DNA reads TGTGCCAGCACCAGAACAGGGGGCGGGGGCGAGCAGTACTTC.

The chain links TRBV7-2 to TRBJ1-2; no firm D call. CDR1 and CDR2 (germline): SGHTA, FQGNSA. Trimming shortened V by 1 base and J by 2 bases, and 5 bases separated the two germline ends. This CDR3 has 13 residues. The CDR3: CASSLGVNYGYTF. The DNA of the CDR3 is TGTGCCAGCAGCTTAGGAGTGAACTATGGCTACACCTTC.

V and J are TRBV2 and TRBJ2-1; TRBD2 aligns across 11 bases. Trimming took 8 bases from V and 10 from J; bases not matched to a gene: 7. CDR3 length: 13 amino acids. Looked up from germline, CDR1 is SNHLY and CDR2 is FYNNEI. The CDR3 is CASLAGGLGEQFF. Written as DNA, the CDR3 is TGTGCCAGCCTAGCGGGAGGACTGGGGGAGCAGTTCTTC.

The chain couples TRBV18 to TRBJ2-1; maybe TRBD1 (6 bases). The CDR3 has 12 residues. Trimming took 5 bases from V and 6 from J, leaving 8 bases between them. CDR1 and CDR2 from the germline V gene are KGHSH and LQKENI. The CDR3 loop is CASSIGGNEQFF. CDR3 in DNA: TGTGCCAGCTCAATAGGGGGCAATGAGCAGTTCTTC.

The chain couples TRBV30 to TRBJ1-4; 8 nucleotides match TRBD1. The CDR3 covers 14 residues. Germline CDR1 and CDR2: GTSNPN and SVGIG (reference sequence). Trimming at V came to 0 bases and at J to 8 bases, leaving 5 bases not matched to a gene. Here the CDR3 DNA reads TGTGCCTGGAGTGTTGGGGCAGGGGGCGAAAAACTGTTTTTT. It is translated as CAWSVGAGGEKLFF.